This T cell receptor beta chain was identified in a study of shared clonotypes between healthy human individuals (TCRdb year 2020). With regard to the full study: A couple of women and a few men aged 18 to 49 years were included in the cohort. For each donor, three plates each were used for CD4 naive and CD4 memory, two plates were used for CD8 naive, and one plate was used for CD8 memory. Each donor's leukapheresis produced roughly between about 0.8 and 10 billion PBMCs. Blood TCR repertoires of five healthy adults were deeply sequenced to estimate repertoire size and the extent of clonotype sharing between individuals. To increase sequencing depth and limit assay-specific biases, TCR repertoire library preparation and sequencing were carried out by different laboratories using diverse techniques. What the authors observed across the whole study: Compared with non-shared clonotypes, clonotypes shared by all four sorted-subset donors had higher generation probabilities. Based on pairwise subsampling, the degree of clonotype sharing among donors was expected to be affected by sequencing depth. Even with the large sequencing depth, rarefaction of the sorted-subset datasets indicated that sequencing was incomplete. The genetic and exposure-history diversity represented was limited by the small number of donors. Only blood was sampled, and tissue TCR repertoires likely differ from those in blood. Naive subsets generally had larger estimated clonotype richness than memory subsets did. When several donors were compared, the shared fraction of clonotypes was about 5.5% for naive CD4, around 4% for naive CD8, about 2.5% for memory CD4, and 0.3% to 0.5% for memory CD8.

Using the deep immunoSEQ assay, TCR CDR3 regions were amplified from genomic DNA by multiplex PCR. For each cell subset, the extracted genomic DNA was distributed evenly across all wells of several immunoSEQ 96-well plates, and each plate served as one replicate. For sorted subsets, each replicate PCR was loaded with about 0.2 ug genomic DNA, equivalent to some 27,000 T cell genomes. Purified libraries were quantified with a Qubit 3.0 fluorometer, sized on a Bioanalyzer 2100, and re-quantified with the KAPA Library Quantification kit. Every immunoSEQ 96-well plate was sequenced on a dedicated single-read 150-cycle Illumina NextSeq 550 flow cell. Under the source paper's analysis protocol: Because only junctional sequences without quality scores were contained in the immunoSEQ output, filtering matching that applied to full-length reads could not be performed. Sequences were annotated with PyIR, a Python wrapper for IgBLAST v1.9, using IMGT germline references to assign V/J genes and CDR3. Reads were filtered out if the reads had weak V/J assignments (E-value above 1e-6), no CDR3, stop codons, out-of-frame junctions, or ambiguous translated residues. V3J clonotypes were defined as sequences sharing the same inferred V gene, J gene, and CDR3 amino acid sequence. Percentage overlap between repertoires was calculated by dividing the number of shared unique clonotypes by the size of the smaller repertoire. RTK rarefaction, the Chao1 estimator, and Recon v2.1 estimates of unobserved clonotypes were used to assess repertoire richness. For all TCRbeta clonotypes obtained by the gDNA method from four donors, generation probabilities were computed with OLGA. The source is immuneACCESS, and TCRdb retained only in-frame sequences with V and J called. Part of the clones is not carried over; for the studies checked, unresolved V genes explain less than half of this, and the remainder is unexplained. That table gives V, J and clone size, and the DNA gave D and trimming. Counted in this sample were about 700,000 clones; 90% to 95% of them appeared once. 24% of the sample is taken by the ten largest.

CD8 naive samples consisted of CD45RO-negative cells that were positively selected for CCR7, yielding a CD45RA+CCR7+ population without TemRA cells. Donors were healthy HIV-negative adults with no recently reported acute infections or vaccinations. Only Caucasian adults living in Nashville, Tennessee, USA were represented among the donors. After blood collection by leukapheresis, PBMCs were isolated using Ficoll-Histopaque density gradient centrifugation and then cryopreserved in the vapor phase of liquid nitrogen. Purity and quantity of every magnetically sorted T cell population were checked by analytical flow cytometry. Genomic DNA was isolated from every sorted fraction and measured by UV absorbance on a Nanodrop 2000c. Note on this clone: The clone's antigen remains unknown. No base-level quality is on record; no much larger clone is a single base apart.

The clonotype was recovered from a man younger than 40 in good health. Sequencing used naive CD8+ T cells sorted from blood. The sample's cell subset or site, from its label and the paper: CD45RA+CCR7+.

The nucleotides read TGCGCCAGCAGCTTGGATCGGACATCCAATGAGCAGTTCTTC. Translated, this is CASSLDRTSNEQFF. This receptor chain uses TRBV5-1 and TRBJ2-1; the D segment could be TRBD1, given 5 matching bases. Cut back by 0 bases and 6 bases, the V and J ends lie 10 bases apart. Counted from cysteine to phenylalanine, this CDR3 has 14 amino acids. Only the CDR3 portion is preserved as DNA: 42 bases, with reading frame beginning at the first base. For CDR1 and CDR2, the germline V gene lists SGHRS and YFSETQ.